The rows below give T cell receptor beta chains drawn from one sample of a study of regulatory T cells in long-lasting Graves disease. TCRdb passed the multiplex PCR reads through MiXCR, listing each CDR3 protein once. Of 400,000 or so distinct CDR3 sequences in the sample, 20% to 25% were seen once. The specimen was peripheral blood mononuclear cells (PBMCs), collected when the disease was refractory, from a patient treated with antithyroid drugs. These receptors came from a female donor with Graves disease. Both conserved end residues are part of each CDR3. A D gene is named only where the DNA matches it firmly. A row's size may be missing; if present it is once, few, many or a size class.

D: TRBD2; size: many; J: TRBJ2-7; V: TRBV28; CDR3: CATGLAGALNSYEQYF; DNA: TGTGCCACGGGACTAGCGGGGGCATTAAACTCCTACGAGCAGTACTTC
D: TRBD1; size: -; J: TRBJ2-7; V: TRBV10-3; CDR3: CAISDQGQGKYVEQYF; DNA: TGTGCCATCAGTGACCAGGGACAGGGGAAGTACGTAGAGCAGTACTTC
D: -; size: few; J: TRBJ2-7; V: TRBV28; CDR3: CASGPSYYEQYF; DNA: TGTGCCAGCGGCCCCAGCTACTACGAGCAGTACTTC
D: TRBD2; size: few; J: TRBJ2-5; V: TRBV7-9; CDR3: CASSSQPPGLAKETQYF; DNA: TGTGCCAGCAGCTCTCAGCCCCCGGGACTAGCAAAAGAGACCCAGTACTTC
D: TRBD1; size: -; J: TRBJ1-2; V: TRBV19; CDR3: CASSDRGARSYGYTF; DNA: TGTGCCAGTAGTGACAGGGGGGCGCGGTCCTATGGCTACACCTTC
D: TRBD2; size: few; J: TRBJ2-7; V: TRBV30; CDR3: CAWSVFSGSSYEQYF; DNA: TGTGCCTGGAGTGTTTTTAGCGGGAGTTCCTACGAGCAGTACTTC
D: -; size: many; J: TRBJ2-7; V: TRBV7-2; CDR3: CASSFVPQSYEQYF; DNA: TGTGCCAGCAGTTTTGTTCCGCAGTCCTACGAGCAGTACTTC
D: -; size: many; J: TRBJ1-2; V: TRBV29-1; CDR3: CSVEEFAAYGYTF; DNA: TGCAGCGTTGAAGAGTTTGCAGCGTATGGCTACACCTTC
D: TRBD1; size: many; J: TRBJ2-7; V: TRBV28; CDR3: CASSSGQGRSLEQYF; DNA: TGTGCCAGCAGTTCGGGACAGGGACGGTCTCTCGAGCAGTACTTC
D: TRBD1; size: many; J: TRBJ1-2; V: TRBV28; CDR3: CASSFSGRGLGYTF; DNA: TGTGCCAGCAGTTTTTCCGGCAGGGGGCTCGGCTACACCTTC
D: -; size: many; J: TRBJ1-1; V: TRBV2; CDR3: CASKLDSNTEAFF; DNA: TGTGCCAGCAAGCTAGACAGTAACACTGAAGCTTTCTTT
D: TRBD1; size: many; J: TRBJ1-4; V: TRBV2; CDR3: CASSGTAGREKLFF; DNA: TGTGCCAGCAGCGGGACAGCGGGACGGGAAAAACTGTTTTTT
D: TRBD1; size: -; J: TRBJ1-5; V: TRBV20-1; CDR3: CSARTTGTGNQPQHF; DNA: TGCAGTGCTAGAACTACCGGGACAGGGAATCAGCCCCAGCATTTT
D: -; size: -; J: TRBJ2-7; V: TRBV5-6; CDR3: CASSFEGYGYEQYF; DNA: TGTGCCAGCAGCTTTGAGGGGTACGGCTACGAGCAGTACTTC
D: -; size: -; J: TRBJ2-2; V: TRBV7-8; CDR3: CASSLPTAVNTGELFF; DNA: TGTGCCAGCAGTTTACCCACCGCGGTCAACACCGGGGAGCTGTTTTTT
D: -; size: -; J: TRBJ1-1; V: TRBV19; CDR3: CASSVKIRNLGTEAFF; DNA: TGTGCCAGTAGTGTCAAAATACGCAACCTTGGCACTGAAGCTTTCTTT
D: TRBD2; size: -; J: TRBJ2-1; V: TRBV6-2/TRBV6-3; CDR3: CASRPLAGYNEQFF; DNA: TGTGCCAGCAGGCCCCTAGCGGGGTACAATGAGCAGTTCTTC
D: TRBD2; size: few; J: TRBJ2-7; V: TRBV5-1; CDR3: CASSLAGTSGNDEQYF; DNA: TGCGCCAGCAGTCTCGCCGGGACTAGCGGGAACGACGAGCAGTACTTC
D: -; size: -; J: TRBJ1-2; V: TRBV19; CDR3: CARTSGGVYYGYTF; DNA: TGTGCCAGGACCTCCGGAGGGGTTTACTATGGCTACACCTTC
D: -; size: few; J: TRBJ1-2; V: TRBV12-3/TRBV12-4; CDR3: CASSFQFIYGYTF; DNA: TGTGCCAGCAGTTTCCAGTTTATCTATGGCTACACCTTC
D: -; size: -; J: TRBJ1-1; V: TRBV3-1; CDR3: CASSHADTEAFF; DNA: TGTGCCAGCAGCCACGCCGACACTGAAGCTTTCTTT
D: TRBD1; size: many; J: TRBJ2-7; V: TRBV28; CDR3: CASSSSGTVSYEQYF; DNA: TGTGCCAGCAGTTCGTCCGGGACAGTCTCCTACGAGCAGTACTTC
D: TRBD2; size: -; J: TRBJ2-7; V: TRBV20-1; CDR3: CSAQTGGGSYEQYF; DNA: TGCAGTGCCCAAACGGGAGGGGGCTCCTACGAGCAGTACTTC
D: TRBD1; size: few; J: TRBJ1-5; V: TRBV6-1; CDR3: CASRPTGASNRPQHF; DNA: TGTGCCAGCAGACCGACAGGGGCAAGCAATCGGCCCCAGCATTTT
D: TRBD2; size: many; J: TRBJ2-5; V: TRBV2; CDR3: CASSEALQRLAGSETQYF; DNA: TGTGCCAGCAGTGAAGCGCTTCAGAGACTAGCGGGAAGTGAGACCCAGTACTTC
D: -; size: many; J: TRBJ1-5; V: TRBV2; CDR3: CASTVGQGISNQPQHF; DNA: TGTGCCAGCACGGTCGGGCAGGGGATTAGCAATCAGCCCCAGCATTTT
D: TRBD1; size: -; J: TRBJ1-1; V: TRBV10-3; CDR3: CAISDPRGLGNTEAFF; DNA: TGTGCCATCAGTGATCCCAGGGGGCTCGGGAACACTGAAGCTTTCTTT
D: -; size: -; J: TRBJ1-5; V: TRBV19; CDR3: CAGAREAGNQPQHF; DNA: TGTGCCGGCGCCCGGGAAGCGGGCAATCAGCCCCAGCATTTT